The next 20 T cell receptor beta chains were all read from a single sample in a study of MAIT cells during Salmonella Paratyphi A infection. Study outcomes and limitations: MAIT cell TRBV usage was oligoclonal, favouring TRBV20 and TRBV6, and apparently unchanged by infection.

The time point: before S. Paratyphi A challenge (baseline). Valpha7.2+ CD161+ T cells were sorted by flow cytometry as MAIT cells. One entry per CDR3 protein results from TCRdb running MiXCR on the 5' RACE reads. The sample carries about 1,400 distinct CDR3 sequences, roughly half recorded once. These TCRs' antigens remain unknown. Source: MAIT cells from blood, taken at the first sampling point of the challenge study. These receptors came from a person between 18 and 70 years old who was deliberately infected with Salmonella Paratyphi A in a paratyphoid fever challenge study.

By share, this clonotype counts as hyperexpanded. The V gene is TRBV20-1, the J gene TRBJ2-7, with 11 positions matching TRBD2. Per germline, CDR1 DFQATT and CDR2 SNEGSKA (reference sequence). The CDR3 extends over 13 amino acids. J lost 4 bases, V lost 4 bases, and 3 bases had no gene match. The CDR3 bases are TGCAGTGCTAAGGGACTAGCGGAATACGAGCAGTACTTC. Amino acid sequence: CSAKGLAEYEQYF.

A note on this clonotype: A junction boundary mismatches the germline segment, possibly from a read error. The chain uses TRBV6-4 and TRBJ2-3; 9 nucleotides agree with TRBD2. The CDR3 has 15 amino acids. Germline CDR1 MRHNA, CDR2 SNTAGT. CDR3: CAISALAGLTDTQYF. The DNA of the CDR3 is TGTGCCATCAGTGCACTAGCGGGCCTAACAGATACGCAGTATTTT.

The count of this clonotype is one. The conserved final phenylalanine or tryptophan is absent from the CDR3, which likely points to a read error. The DNA is omitted, as the CDR3 cannot be located on it reliably, and the CDR3 follows TCRdb's listing. The genes are TRBV4-2 and TRBJ2-7. The CDR3 totals 15 residues, both ends included. The V gene's germline CDR1 is LGHNA and CDR2 YNFKEQ. CDR3 residues: CASSQELGSAYEQDG.

Concerning this clonotype: This is likely a read error, given that the CDR3 carries no conserved phenylalanine or tryptophan at its end. No DNA is shown, since the ends of the CDR3 on it are uncertain; the CDR3 is the one TCRdb lists. The gene calls are TRBV20-1 and TRBJ2-5; the table's TRBD2 call for D was not verified on the DNA. The length of the CDR3 is 14 amino acids, counting both ends. Germline V gene data show CDR1 as DFQATT and CDR2 as SNEGSKA (reference sequence). This CDR3 is CIARAGLAQEKKEG.

The gene calls are TRBV20-1 and TRBJ2-1; 12 bases are shared with TRBD2. This CDR3 is built from 14 residues. V shed 6 bases and J 3 bases; nucleotides not matched to a gene: 3. Germline CDR1 and CDR2: DFQATT and SNEGSKA (reference sequence). CDR3 in DNA: TGCAGTGCCGAGGGACTAGCGGGCTACAATGAGCAGTTCTTC. Amino acids: CSAEGLAGYNEQFF.

V and J are TRBV15 and TRBJ2-2; D call uncertain. Trimming pared 3 bases from V and 3 bases from J, leaving 20 bases between. Per the germline V gene, CDR1 is LNHNV and CDR2 is YYDKDF (reference sequence). The CDR3 is 18 residues long. The CDR3 loop reads CATSSQVMVADDTGELFF. The CDR3 region has the DNA TGTGCCACCAGCAGCCAAGTCATGGTAGCTGACGACACCGGGGAGCTGTTTTTT. Drawing the rest from reference TRBV15 and TRBJ2-2, the complete variable domain is DAMVIQNPRYQVTQFGKPVTLSCSQTLNHNVMYWYQQKSSQAPKLLFHYYDKDFNNEADTPDNFQSRRPNTSFCFLDIRSPGLGDTAMYLCATSSQVMVADDTGELFFGEGSRLTVL.

A note on this clonotype: No conserved phenylalanine or tryptophan is present at the end of the CDR3, so a read error is the likely explanation. The DNA is omitted, as the CDR3 cannot be located on it reliably, and the CDR3 follows TCRdb's listing. The J gene is TRBJ1-1, the V gene TRBV20-1; the table's D call TRBD1 went unverified against the DNA. Per germline, CDR1 DFQATT and CDR2 SNEGSKA (reference sequence). The CDR3 is 13 amino acids long, termini counted. The CDR3 here is CSARWGEGTEDFG.

This clonotype was counted only a few times. The chain links TRBV28 to TRBJ1-1; 8 bases agree with TRBD1. The V gene end was trimmed by 3 bases and the J gene end by 1 base; junction bases not matched to a gene: 7. The length of the CDR3 is 16 residues. The germline V gene encodes CDR1 MDHEN and CDR2 SYDVKM. For the CDR3, the DNA is TGTGCCAGCAGTTTGCTTCAGGACAGGGCGAACACTGAAGCTTTCTTT. This sequence encodes CASSLLQDRANTEAFF. The entire variable domain, with the rest obtained from reference TRBV28 and TRBJ1-1, is as follows: DVKVTQSSRYLVKRTGEKVFLECVQDMDHENMFWYRQDPGLGLRLIYFSYDVKMKEKGDIPEGYSVSREKKERFSLILESASTNQTSMYLCASSLLQDRANTEAFFGQGTRLTVV.

V gene TRBV20-1 combines with J gene TRBJ2-2, with D perhaps TRBD2 (5 bases). CDR1 is DFQATT, CDR2 SNEGSKA, per germline (reference sequence). Between the trimmed V and J ends, which lost 7 bases and 5 bases, there was a span of 8 bases. The CDR3 spans 11 residues. The CDR3 DNA follows: TGCAGTGACGGGGAGACCGGGGAGCTGTTTTTT. It specifies CSDGETGELFF.

The genes are TRBV6-4 and TRBJ2-2; 10 bases line up with TRBD2. The CDR3 covers 19 residues. After removal of 4 bases from V and 7 bases from J, the junction contained 18 bases not matched to a gene. In germline, CDR1 is MRHNA, CDR2 SNTAGT. CDR3 nucleotide sequence: TGTGCCAGCAGTGCTAGAGATCGCGCTAGCGGGGGAGAGAGCGGGGAGCTGTTTTTT. Protein sequence: CASSARDRASGGESGELFF.

Of note for this clonotype: This is likely a read error, given that the CDR3 carries no conserved phenylalanine or tryptophan at its end. The DNA is left out, because the CDR3 cannot be placed on it with certainty; the CDR3 is given as TCRdb lists it. The gene calls are TRBV6-4 and TRBJ2-6; the table calls TRBD1, which could not be checked here. Germline CDR1 is MRHNA and CDR2 is SNTAGT. The CDR3 contains 15 residues when both ends are counted. The CDR3 spells CASSVNREGEKGRKG.

V usage is TRBV5-1 and J usage is TRBJ1-1; D might be TRBD1 (5 bases). The V end was cut by 2 bases, the J end by 6 bases, with 17 bases between. The CDR3 length is 15 residues. From germline, CDR1 is SGHRS and CDR2 YFSETQ. The CDR3, as DNA: TGCGCCAGCAGCTTTGGCGGGGCGCGAGGGTCTGAAGCTTTCTTT. Translating it yields CASSFGGARGSEAFF.

The chain employs TRBV6-1 and TRBJ2-2, with TRBD2 matching 12 bases. This CDR3 is 20 amino acids long. Germline CDR1 MNHNS, CDR2 SASEGT. The V segment lost 4 bases and the J segment 4 bases; nucleotides outside the gene matches: 16. CDR3 amino acids: CASSARDLASGGESTGELFF. The DNA for the CDR3 is TGTGCCAGCAGTGCTAGAGATCTCGCTAGCGGGGGGGAGAGCACCGGGGAGCTGTTTTTT.

As regards this clonotype: In this CDR3 the conserved last residue, phenylalanine or tryptophan, is missing, so a read error is likely. The limits of the CDR3 on the DNA are not certain, so only TCRdb's listed CDR3 is given. This chain uses TRBV20-1 with TRBJ2-1; the DNA was not compared with TRBD2, the D call given in the table. The V gene's germline CDR1 is DFQATT and CDR2 SNEGSKA (reference sequence). The CDR3 sequence runs 15 residues, both termini included. The CDR3: CSAREGTTDYNEKLG.

This clonotype has a handful of counts. This chain's CDR3 is CASSQGTGGSEKLFF. The CDR3 nucleotides are TGTGCCAGCAGCCAAGGGACAGGGGGGAGTGAAAAACTGTTTTTT. The gene calls are TRBV3-1 and TRBJ1-4, with TRBD1 identical over 10 bases. Germline values: CDR1 LGHDT, CDR2 YNNKEL (reference sequence). The CDR3 loop spans 15 amino acids. The ends lost 1 base at V and 7 bases at J; junction bases unmatched: 3. The full variable domain, with the rest looked up from reference TRBV3-1 and TRBJ1-4, is DTAVSQTPKYLVTQMGNDKSIKCEQNLGHDTMYWYKQDSKKFLKIMFSYNNKELIINETVPNRFSPKSPDKAHLNLHINSLELGDSAVYFCASSQGTGGSEKLFFGSGTQLSVL.

The V gene is TRBV6-1, the J gene TRBJ2-6; weak D call: TRBD2 (6 bases). CDR1 and CDR2 from the germline V gene are MNHNS and SASEGT. This CDR3 has 17 amino acids. Trimming removed 8 bases from V and 3 bases from J, with 20 bases in between. The CDR3 protein is CASAGTGTFSGANVLTF. CDR3 coding DNA: TGTGCCAGCGCGGGGACCGGGACGTTCAGTGGGGCCAACGTCCTGACTTTC.

A note on this clonotype: The conserved phenylalanine or tryptophan normally closing the CDR3 is absent here, so this likely arose from a read error. Because the CDR3's place on the DNA is in doubt, the DNA is left out and the CDR3 is given as listed by TCRdb. The rearrangement uses TRBV10-2 and TRBJ2-2; the D call TRBD1 from the table was never checked on the DNA. The germline CDR1 and CDR2 sequences are WSHSY and SAAADI. The CDR3 numbers 17 amino acids, ends counted. The CDR3 sequence is CASSQVMVADDKGERGG.

In the case of this clonotype: The final CDR3 position lacks the conserved phenylalanine or tryptophan, pointing to a likely read error. Because the CDR3's place on the DNA is in doubt, the DNA is left out and the CDR3 is given as listed by TCRdb. This chain joins TRBV6-1 and TRBJ2-5; the table's D call TRBD2 went unverified against the DNA. The V gene's germline CDR1 is MNHNS and CDR2 SASEGT. The CDR3 contains 15 residues when both ends are counted. This chain's CDR3 is CASSALAGDVETKYG.

This clonotype was counted a few times. This chain connects TRBV4-2 to TRBJ2-1; a weak D match, TRBD2 (5 bases). Between the trimmed V and J ends, which lost 4 bases and 6 bases, there was a span of 13 bases. The germline V gene has CDR1 LGHNA and CDR2 YNFKEQ. This CDR3 is built from 14 residues. The CDR3 sequence is CASSPVGEGNEQFF. In DNA form, the CDR3 reads TGTGCCAGCAGCCCGGTCGGAGAGGGCAATGAGCAGTTCTTC.

The DNA of the CDR3 is TGTGCCAGCAGCCAAGGGGACACCGGGGAGCCCTACAATGAGCAGTTCTTC. Protein sequence: CASSQGDTGEPYNEQFF. The chain carries TRBV4-2 and TRBJ2-1; D is perhaps TRBD1 (6 bases). V gave up 1 base and J gave up 2 bases, with 15 bases separating them. Germline V CDR1 and CDR2: LGHNA, YNFKEQ. The CDR3 totals 17 residues.